Listed here are 17 T cell receptor beta chains from one sample, sequenced in a study of blood T cells in healthy people across ages. Sample-barcoded 5' priming and a J-beta primer mix drove a second PCR of about 6 to 11 cycles. TCRdb called the 5' RACE reads again in MiXCR, with one record for every CDR3 protein. Of more than 1,400,000 distinct CDR3 sequences in the sample, around 39% were seen once. The specimen sequenced was blood. The receptors derive from a woman aged 18-29 years in good health.

A few counts support this clonotype. The CDR3 region is CASSSSGTRLTKNIQYF. The CDR3 region has the DNA TGTGCCAGCAGCTCATCCGGGACTAGGCTAACCAAAAACATTCAGTACTTC. The V gene is TRBV6-2 or TRBV6-3, the J gene TRBJ2-4; 8 positions agree with TRBD2. The CDR3 is 17 amino acids. Germline V gives CDR1 MNHEY, CDR2 SVGEGT. The V and J ends lost 6 bases and 2 bases, in that order; junction bases with no gene match: 12.

V is TRBV7-9 and J is TRBJ1-2; D perhaps matches TRBD1 (5 bases). Trimming took off 7 bases at V and 2 bases at J, with 8 bases between the two ends. Per the germline V gene, CDR1 is SEHNR and CDR2 is FQNEAQ (reference sequence). There are 12 residues in the CDR3. The CDR3 DNA reads as TGTGCCAGCAACTGGGACAACTATGGCTACACCTTC. It yields the protein CASNWDNYGYTF.

This clonotype was seen only a few times. The chain has TRBV9 and TRBJ1-1; D ambiguous. The CDR3 consists of 13 residues. Germline CDR1 is SGDLS and CDR2 is YYNGEE. Trimming took off 0 bases at V and 4 bases at J, with 7 bases between the two ends. The CDR3 region is CASSVEEGTEAFF. The CDR3 DNA follows: TGTGCCAGCAGCGTAGAAGAGGGCACTGAAGCTTTCTTT.

The J gene is TRBJ1-1, the V gene TRBV6-6; D possibly corresponds to TRBD1 (6 bases). CDR3 length equals 14 residues. V was clipped by 5 bases and J by 4 bases, with 14 bases between them. Germline CDR1 and CDR2: MNHNY and SVGAGI (reference sequence). CDR3 DNA sequence: TGTGCCAGCAGTCACTTCTACAGGGTCACTGAAGCTTTCTTT. Translating it yields CASSHFYRVTEAFF.

The chain uses TRBV24-1 and TRBJ1-2; 11 bases agree with TRBD1. The ends lost 2 bases at V and 7 bases at J; junction bases unmatched: 11. The CDR3 sequence is 17 residues long. Germline V CDR1 and CDR2: KGHDR, SFDVKD. The CDR3 DNA sequence: TGTGCCACCAGTGATTCCCGCCCGGACAGGGGGCAGAGTGGCTACACCTTC. This codes for CATSDSRPDRGQSGYTF.

V gene TRBV12-3 or TRBV12-4 combines with J gene TRBJ2-3; TRBD2 matches at 8 bases. J gave up 6 bases and V 3 bases, and 11 bases lay outside the gene matches. This CDR3 comprises 16 residues. CDR3 DNA sequence: TGTGCCAGCAGTTTCCGAGCGGAGCGGGAGACCGATACGCAGTATTTT. Translated, it gives CASSFRAERETDTQYF.

The table lists this clonotype with a few counts. CDR3 coding DNA: TGTGCCAGCAGCTACGGGACTAGCGGGTACCATGAGCAGTTCTTC. It is translated as CASSYGTSGYHEQFF. This chain uses TRBV7-2 with TRBJ2-1, with 12 bases that match TRBD2. Germline loops: CDR1 SGHTA, CDR2 FQGNSA. This CDR3 region has 15 residues. V dropped 4 bases and J dropped 8; count of bases not matched to a gene: 6.

CDR3 protein: CASSLSPGSYNEQFF. The CDR3, as DNA: TGTGCCAGCAGCTTGAGCCCAGGGTCCTACAATGAGCAGTTCTTC. The gene calls are TRBV7-8 and TRBJ2-1, with D possibly being TRBD1 (5 bases). Germline values: CDR1 SGHVS, CDR2 FQNEAQ. Trimming took 3 bases from V and 1 from J, leaving 10 bases between them. The CDR3 spans 15 residues. Looking up the rest from reference TRBV7-8 and TRBJ2-1 gives the full variable domain: GAGVSQSPRYKVAKRGQDVALRCDPISGHVSLFWYQQALGQGPEFLTYFQNEAQLDKSGLPSDRFFAERPEGSVSTLKIQRTQQEDSAVYLCASSLSPGSYNEQFFGPGTRLTVL.

This clonotype was detected once. J is TRBJ2-7 and V is TRBV6-6, with D unresolved. The CDR3 totals 13 residues. Germline loops: CDR1 MNHNY, CDR2 SVGAGI (reference sequence). The V and J ends lost 6 bases and 9 bases respectively, with 18 bases between them. CDR3 in amino acids: CASRAGSSRPQYF. The CDR3 DNA follows: TGTGCCAGCAGGGCAGGATCTTCACGCCCGCAGTACTTC.

With respect to this clonotype: The missing conserved phenylalanine or tryptophan at the end of this CDR3 makes a read error likely. This CDR3 is CASSLDLRVNNEQFL. The CDR3 coding sequence is TGTGCCAGCAGCTTAGATCTAAGGGTAAACAATGAGCAGTTCTTA. This rearrangement joins TRBV11-2 to TRBJ2-1; D remains unclear. The CDR3 sequence is 15 residues long. From germline, CDR1 is SGHAT and CDR2 FQNNGV. Trimming removed 0 bases at V and 5 bases at J, with 11 bases between.

This clonotype has only one observation. The V and J genes are TRBV20-1 and TRBJ2-5, with 7 bases that match TRBD1. CDR1 and CDR2 from the germline V gene are DFQATT and SNEGSKA (reference sequence). V shed 0 bases, J shed 5 bases, and the junction held 6 bases outside the gene matches. The CDR3 has 14 amino acids. The CDR3 loop is CSARDPTGAETQYF. The CDR3 DNA reads as TGCAGTGCTAGAGATCCCACAGGGGCGGAGACCCAGTACTTC.

The rearrangement links TRBV7-9 to TRBJ2-7; 13 positions match TRBD2. J gave up 2 bases and V 5 bases, and 6 bases lay outside the gene matches. The CDR3 has 16 amino acids. In germline, CDR1 is SEHNR, CDR2 FQNEAQ (reference sequence). The CDR3 loop reads CASSRGLAGTTYEQYF. The CDR3 coding sequence is TGTGCCAGCAGCCGGGGACTAGCGGGGACTACCTACGAGCAGTACTTC.

The chain uses TRBV11-2 and TRBJ2-2; D possibly corresponds to TRBD1 (6 bases). The CDR3 loop spans 18 amino acids. CDR1 and CDR2 from the germline V gene are SGHAT and FQNNGV. V dropped 2 bases and J dropped 9 bases, with 25 bases sitting between them. The CDR3 bases are TGTGCCAGCAGCTTAATGGCGGTTTCAGGGGCTAGGGTCCGGGAGCTGTTTTTT. Residues: CASSLMAVSGARVRELFF.

The chain carries TRBV7-9 and TRBJ2-7, with D possibly being TRBD2 (6 bases). This CDR3 has 14 residues. CDR1 SEHNR and CDR2 FQNEAQ come from the germline V gene (reference sequence). Trimming removed 2 bases at V and 5 bases at J, with 13 bases between. CDR3: CASSLSSSDDEQYF. The DNA of the CDR3 is TGTGCCAGCAGCTTAAGTTCTAGCGACGACGAGCAGTACTTC.

This clonotype was recorded a few times. The chain has TRBV4-1 and TRBJ1-2; D gene unclear. V was trimmed by 8 bases and J by 3 bases, leaving 13 bases between them. CDR1 is MGHRA, CDR2 YSYEKL, per germline. The CDR3 is 13 amino acids. The CDR3 reads CASFRSGYYGYTF. CDR3 nucleotide sequence: TGCGCCAGCTTTCGATCGGGGTACTATGGCTACACCTTC.

The chain employs TRBV6-1 and TRBJ2-7; D gene uncertain. Germline loops: CDR1 MNHNS, CDR2 SASEGT. The CDR3 runs to 12 residues. The V and J ends lost 8 bases and 2 bases respectively, with 10 bases between them. For the CDR3, the DNA is TGTGCCAGCCGTCAAGATCCCTACGAGCAGTACTTC. Its protein is CASRQDPYEQYF.

The chain links TRBV20-1 to TRBJ2-7, with TRBD1 as a possible D gene (6 bases). The better agreement between TRBJ2-5 and the DNA end casts doubt on the J call. This CDR3 contains 14 residues. The V gene's germline CDR1 is DFQATT and CDR2 SNEGSKA (reference sequence). Here the CDR3 reads CSARGWTEGETQYF. The CDR3 DNA reads TGCAGTGCTAGAGGGTGGACAGAGGGAGAGACCCAGTACTTC.